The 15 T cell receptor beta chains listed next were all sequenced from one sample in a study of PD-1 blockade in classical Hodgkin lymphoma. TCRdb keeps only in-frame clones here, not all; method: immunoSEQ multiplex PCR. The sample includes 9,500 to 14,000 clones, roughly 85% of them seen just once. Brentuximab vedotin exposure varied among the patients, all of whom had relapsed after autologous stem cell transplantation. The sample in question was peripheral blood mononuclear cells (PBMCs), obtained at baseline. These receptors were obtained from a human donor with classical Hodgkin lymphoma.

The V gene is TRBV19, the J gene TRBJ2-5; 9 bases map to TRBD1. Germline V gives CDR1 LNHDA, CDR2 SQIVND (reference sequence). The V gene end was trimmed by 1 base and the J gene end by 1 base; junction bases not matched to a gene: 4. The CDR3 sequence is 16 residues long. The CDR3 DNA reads TGTGCCAGTAGTATAGGTACAGGGGGCCCCCAAGAGACCCAGTACTTC. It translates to CASSIGTGGPQETQYF. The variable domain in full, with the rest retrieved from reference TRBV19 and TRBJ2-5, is DGGITQSPKYLFRKEGQNVTLSCEQNLNHDAMYWYRQDPGQGLRLIYYSQIVNDFQKGDIAEGYSVSREKKESFPLTVTSAQKNPTAFYLCASSIGTGGPQETQYFGPGTRLLVL.

The CDR3 coding sequence is TGTGCCAGCACCGATGGTGCCCCGGGGGGCTACACCTTC. It codes for CASTDGAPGGYTF. V and J are TRBV11-2 and TRBJ1-2; D is unclear. The CDR3 consists of 13 residues. The V gene lost 7 bases and the J gene lost 8 bases, with 17 bases spanning the gap. Germline values: CDR1 SGHAT, CDR2 FQNNGV.

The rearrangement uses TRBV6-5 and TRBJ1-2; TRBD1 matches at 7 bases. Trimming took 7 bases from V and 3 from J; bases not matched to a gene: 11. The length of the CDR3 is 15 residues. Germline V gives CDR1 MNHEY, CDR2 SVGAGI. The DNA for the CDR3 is TGTGCCAGCACCCCAGCCCGGGACAGAGACTATGGCTACACCTTC. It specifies CASTPARDRDYGYTF.

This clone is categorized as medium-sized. The CDR3 DNA is TGCGCCAGCAGCCAAGGGCAGGGGCTACAGAACACTGAAGCTTTCTTT. Amino acids: CASSQGQGLQNTEAFF. J is TRBJ1-1 and V is TRBV4-1; weak D call: TRBD1 (6 bases). Germline CDR1 and CDR2: MGHRA and YSYEKL. V lost 1 base and J lost 1, with 13 bases in between. The CDR3 totals 16 residues.

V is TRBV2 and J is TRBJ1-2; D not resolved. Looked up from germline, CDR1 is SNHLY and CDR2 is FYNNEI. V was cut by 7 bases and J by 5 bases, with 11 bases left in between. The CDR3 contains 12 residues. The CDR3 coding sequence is TGTGCCAGCAAGTCGAGTGGGTATGGCTACACCTTC. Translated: CASKSSGYGYTF.

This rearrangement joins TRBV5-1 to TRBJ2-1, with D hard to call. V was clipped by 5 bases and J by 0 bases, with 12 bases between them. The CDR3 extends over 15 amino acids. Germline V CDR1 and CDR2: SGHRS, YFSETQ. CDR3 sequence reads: CASRSTGYSYNEQFF. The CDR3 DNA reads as TGCGCCAGCAGATCCACCGGTTACTCCTACAATGAGCAGTTCTTC.

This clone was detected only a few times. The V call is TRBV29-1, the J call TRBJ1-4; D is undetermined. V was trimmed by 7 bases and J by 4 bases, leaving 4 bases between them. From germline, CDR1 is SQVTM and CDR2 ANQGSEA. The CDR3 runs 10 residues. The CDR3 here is CSALNEKLFF. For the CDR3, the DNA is TGCAGCGCCCTTAATGAAAAACTGTTTTTT.

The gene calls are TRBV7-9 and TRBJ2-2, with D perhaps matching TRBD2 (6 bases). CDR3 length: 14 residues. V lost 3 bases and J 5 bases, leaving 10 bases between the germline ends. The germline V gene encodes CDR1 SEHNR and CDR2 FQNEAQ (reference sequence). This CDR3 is CASSFSEGTGELFF. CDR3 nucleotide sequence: TGTGCCAGCAGCTTTTCGGAGGGAACCGGGGAGCTGTTTTTT.

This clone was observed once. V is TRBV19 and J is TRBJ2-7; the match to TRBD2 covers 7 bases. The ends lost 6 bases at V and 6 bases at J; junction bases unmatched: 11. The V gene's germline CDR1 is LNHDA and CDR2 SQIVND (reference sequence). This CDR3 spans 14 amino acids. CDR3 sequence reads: CASRGRGGTTEQYF. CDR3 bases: TGTGCCAGTAGGGGGAGGGGCGGGACGACCGAGCAGTACTTC.

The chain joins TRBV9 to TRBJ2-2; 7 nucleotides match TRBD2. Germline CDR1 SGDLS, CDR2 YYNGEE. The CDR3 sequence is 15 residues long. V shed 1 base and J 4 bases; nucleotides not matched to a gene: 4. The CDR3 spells CASSVLAEGTGELFF. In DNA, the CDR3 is TGTGCCAGCAGCGTACTAGCGGAAGGCACCGGGGAGCTGTTTTTT.

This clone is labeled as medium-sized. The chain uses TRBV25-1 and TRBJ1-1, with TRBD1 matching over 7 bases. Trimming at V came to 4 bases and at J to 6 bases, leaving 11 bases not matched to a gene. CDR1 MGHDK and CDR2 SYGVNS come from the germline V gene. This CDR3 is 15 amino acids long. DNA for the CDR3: TGTGCCAGCAGTGCCCACCACAGGGGAAGCGCTGAAGCTTTCTTT. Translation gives CASSAHHRGSAEAFF.

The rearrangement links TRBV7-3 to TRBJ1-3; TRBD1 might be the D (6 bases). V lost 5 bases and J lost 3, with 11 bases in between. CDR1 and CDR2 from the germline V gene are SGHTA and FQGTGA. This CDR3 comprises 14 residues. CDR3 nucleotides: TGTGCCAGCAGCGAACAGGGTGGTGGAAACACCATATATTTT. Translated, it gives CASSEQGGGNTIYF.

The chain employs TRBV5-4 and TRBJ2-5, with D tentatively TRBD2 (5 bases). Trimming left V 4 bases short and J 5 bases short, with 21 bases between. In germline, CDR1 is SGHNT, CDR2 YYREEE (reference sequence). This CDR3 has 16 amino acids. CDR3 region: CASSTPHRGGRETQYF. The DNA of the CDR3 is TGTGCCAGCAGCACCCCACACCGCGGAGGCAGGGAGACCCAGTACTTC. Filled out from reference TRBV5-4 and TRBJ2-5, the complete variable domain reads ETGVTQSPTHLIKTRGQQVTLRCSSQSGHNTVSWYQQALGQGPQFIFQYYREEENGRGNFPPRFSGLQFPNYSSELNVNALELDDSALYLCASSTPHRGGRETQYFGPGTRLLVL.

This CDR3 is CSVDVWDRGLMKPQHF. The CDR3 coding sequence is TGCAGCGTTGACGTTTGGGACAGGGGGCTAATGAAGCCCCAGCATTTT. The chain couples TRBV29-1 to TRBJ1-5; 12 nucleotides agree with TRBD1. This CDR3 is built from 16 residues. The V and J ends lost 3 bases and 8 bases, in that order; junction bases with no gene match: 11. CDR1 and CDR2 (germline): SQVTM, ANQGSEA. The full variable domain, completed using reference TRBV29-1 and TRBJ1-5, is SAVISQKPSRDICQRGTSLTIQCQVDSQVTMMFWYRQQPGQSLTLIATANQGSEATYESGFVIDKFPISRPNLTFSTLTVSNMSPEDSSIYLCSVDVWDRGLMKPQHFGDGTRLSIL.

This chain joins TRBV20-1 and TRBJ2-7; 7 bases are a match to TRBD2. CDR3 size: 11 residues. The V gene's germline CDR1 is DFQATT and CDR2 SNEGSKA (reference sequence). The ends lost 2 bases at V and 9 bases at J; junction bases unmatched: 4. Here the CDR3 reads CSARSGRGQYF. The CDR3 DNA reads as TGCAGTGCTAGATCAGGGAGGGGGCAGTACTTC.